This TCR beta chain was found in a study of cytomegalovirus exposure and HLA in healthy donors. 13 Jbeta primers and 60 Vbeta primers were used for the PCR. Generated by immunoSEQ multiplex PCR, the TCRdb table keeps only in-frame clones and is missing some. Of about 120,000 clones detected, 15% appear once; the ten largest clones hold 1.5% to 2%. CDR3 length equals 14 residues. In germline, CDR1 is SGDLS, CDR2 YYNGEE. V lost 4 bases and J 2 bases, leaving 13 bases between the germline ends. This chain uses TRBV9 with TRBJ2-7, with D perhaps matching TRBD1 (6 bases). This receptor was taken from a young woman in good health and CMV-seronegative. Sequenced input: PBMCs. The DNA of the CDR3 is TGTGCCAGCAGCCGGGACATACATCCCTACGAGCAGTACTTC. Translation gives CASSRDIHPYEQYF.